The 20 T cell receptor beta chains given below trace back to one sample, sequenced in a study of T cell repertoires in cytomegalovirus infection. MiXCR, run by TCRdb on the reads, gives a single entry per CDR3 protein. The sample carries about 740,000 distinct CDR3 sequences, about a third recorded once. Sequencing input: PBMCs. The receptors come from a human donor in good health (CMV status not recorded). Some clones in this sample may be carry-over from other donors' samples.

In its sample, this clonotype was seen a few times. This chain links TRBV4-1 with TRBJ2-7; the match to TRBD1 covers 10 bases. Trimming removed 3 bases from V and 0 bases from J; junction bases left unmatched: 2. The CDR3 totals 15 residues. CDR1 is MGHRA, CDR2 YSYEKL, per germline. This CDR3 reads CASSQWTGGSYEQYF. CDR3 nucleotides: TGCGCCAGCAGCCAGTGGACAGGGGGCTCCTACGAGCAGTACTTC.

This clonotype was seen ten or more times. This chain connects TRBV7-2 to TRBJ2-3; TRBD2 agrees at 13 bases. The J segment lost 0 bases and the V segment lost 2 bases, leaving 5 bases of the junction unmatched. Germline V gene lookup returns CDR1 SGHTA and CDR2 FQGNSA. This CDR3 comprises 18 residues. DNA for the CDR3: TGTGCCAGCAGCTTACGACTAGCGGGAGGCCGAAGCACAGATACGCAGTATTTT. Its protein product is CASSLRLAGGRSTDTQYF.

This clonotype appeared many times. The gene calls are TRBV7-2 and TRBJ1-4, with TRBD1 as a possible D gene (5 bases). Germline assignment: CDR1 SGHTA and CDR2 FQGNSA. This CDR3 has 14 amino acids. V was trimmed by 5 bases and J by 5 bases, leaving 12 bases between them. This CDR3 reads CASSRDGRNEKLFF. CDR3 in DNA: TGTGCCAGCAGCCGGGACGGAAGAAATGAAAAACTGTTTTTT.

The chain couples TRBV7-3 to TRBJ2-7, with 7 bases that match TRBD2. The CDR3 extends over 15 amino acids. Germline V CDR1 and CDR2: SGHTA, FQGTGA. Losses at the gene ends were 5 bases for V and 5 bases for J; bases not matched to a gene: 12. CDR3 in amino acids: CASSPTGTIPHEQYF. CDR3 sequence (DNA): TGTGCCAGCAGCCCGACCGGGACTATTCCCCACGAGCAGTACTTC.

This clonotype was counted a few times. The chain links TRBV20-1 to TRBJ2-5; 10 bases align to TRBD2. Germline lookup yields CDR1 DFQATT and CDR2 SNEGSKA (reference sequence). The CDR3 is made up of 16 amino acids. The V and J ends lost 6 bases and 2 bases, in that order; junction bases with no gene match: 12. This chain's CDR3 is CSAPRPSGGPQETQYF. DNA for the CDR3: TGCAGTGCCCCCCGGCCTAGCGGGGGACCTCAAGAGACCCAGTACTTC.

The chain uses TRBV27 and TRBJ2-3; TRBD2 aligns across 10 bases. Losses at the gene ends were 6 bases for V and 6 bases for J; bases not matched to a gene: 15. The germline gives CDR1 MNHEY, CDR2 SMNVEV (reference sequence). The CDR3 covers 17 residues. The CDR3 DNA sequence: TGTGCCAGCAGCCCCACAGCGGGAGGGCCCTCGCGGGATACGCAGTATTTT. As protein: CASSPTAGGPSRDTQYF.

Only a few counts were recorded for this clonotype. This rearrangement joins TRBV28 to TRBJ2-1, with 8 bases matching TRBD2. The germline gives CDR1 MDHEN, CDR2 SYDVKM. This CDR3 is built from 15 residues. V shed 9 bases and J 10 bases; nucleotides not matched to a gene: 17. The CDR3 here is CASQDPRGGGREQFF. For the CDR3, the DNA is TGTGCCAGTCAAGACCCCCGGGGGGGCGGGAGAGAGCAGTTCTTC. The full variable domain, with the rest looked up from reference TRBV28 and TRBJ2-1, is DVKVTQSSRYLVKRTGEKVFLECVQDMDHENMFWYRQDPGLGLRLIYFSYDVKMKEKGDIPEGYSVSREKKERFSLILESASTNQTSMYLCASQDPRGGGREQFFGPGTRLTVL.

On this clonotype: A much larger clone differs by one base, so this may be a read error. The V call is TRBV4-1, the J call TRBJ2-7; D unclear. The CDR3 has 14 residues. CDR1 and CDR2 from the germline V gene are MGHRA and YSYEKL. CDR3 in DNA: TGCGCCAGCACCTCTCGTGGAAAACCTTACGGGCAGTACTTC. Its protein is CASTSRGKPYGQYF.

This clonotype showed up just once. A read error is possible here, since a much larger clone lies one base away. The chain employs TRBV20-1 and TRBJ2-2; 10 nucleotides agree with TRBD2. The CDR3 is 16 amino acids. Germline loops: CDR1 DFQATT, CDR2 SNEGSKA (reference sequence). The V gene end was trimmed by 3 bases and the J gene end by 4 bases; junction bases not matched to a gene: 8. The CDR3 DNA reads TGCAGTGCTAGGGTTGGGACTAGCGTCCCCACCGGGGAGCTGTTTTTT. Protein: CSARVGTSVPTGELFF.

This clonotype turned up a few times. This chain links TRBV25-1 with TRBJ2-2; 10 bases align to TRBD2. Germline V gives CDR1 MGHDK, CDR2 SYGVNS. V lost 2 bases, J lost 3 bases, and 6 bases stayed unmatched. This CDR3 contains 17 residues. The CDR3 protein is CASSEPPLAGDTGELFF. The CDR3 DNA sequence: TGTGCCAGCAGTGAACCCCCGCTAGCGGGGGACACCGGGGAGCTGTTTTTT.

Comment on this clonotype: The junction departs from germline at one end; a sequencing error may be responsible. The rearrangement links TRBV11-2 to TRBJ2-3; D is possibly TRBD1 (7 bases). This CDR3 spans 16 amino acids. The germline V gene has CDR1 SGHAT and CDR2 FQNNGV. The CDR3: CASSSWSHGGTDTKYF. The CDR3 coding sequence is TGTGCAAGCAGCTCATGGTCCCACGGCGGGACAGATACGAAGTATTTT.

This chain connects TRBV28 to TRBJ1-6, with TRBD1 as a possible D gene (5 bases). The CDR3 is 16 amino acids. Between the trimmed V and J ends, which lost 3 bases and 6 bases, there was a span of 15 bases. The V gene's germline CDR1 is MDHEN and CDR2 SYDVKM. This CDR3 is CASSLGGAGVNSPLHF. CDR3 nucleotide sequence: TGTGCCAGCAGTTTGGGAGGGGCGGGGGTTAATTCACCCCTCCACTTT.

This clonotype was observed a handful of times. One end of the junction does not line up with germline, which may come from a read error. The V call is TRBV6-1, the J call TRBJ1-4; no clear D gene. The CDR3 is 14 residues long. Germline V gene data show CDR1 as MNHNS and CDR2 as SASEGT. In nucleotides, the CDR3 is TGTGCCAGCCGTGACCAGTGGAATAATGAAAAACTGTTTTTT. Amino acids: CASRDQWNNEKLFF.

This clonotype was recorded once. The V gene is TRBV6-1, the J gene TRBJ2-1; 9 nucleotides align to TRBD2. Germline lookup yields CDR1 MNHNS and CDR2 SASEGT. This CDR3 has 15 residues. The ends lost 6 bases at V and 7 bases at J; junction bases unmatched: 10. CDR3 loop: CASSLLAGETNEQFF. The CDR3 DNA reads as TGTGCCAGCAGCCTCTTAGCGGGAGAGACGAATGAGCAGTTCTTC.

This chain connects TRBV28 to TRBJ2-5, with D perhaps TRBD2 (6 bases). The CDR3 extends over 14 amino acids. CDR1 is MDHEN, CDR2 SYDVKM, per germline. Trimming took 3 bases from V and 5 from J, leaving 13 bases between them. The CDR3 loop reads CASSFLPSVETQYF. The CDR3 DNA is TGTGCCAGCAGTTTTCTCCCTAGCGTCGAGACCCAGTACTTC.

This clonotype was counted only a few times. This chain links TRBV28 with TRBJ2-1; TRBD1 is a possible D gene (5 bases). This CDR3 contains 16 residues. Germline values: CDR1 MDHEN, CDR2 SYDVKM. V was cut by 5 bases and J by 5 bases, with 19 bases left in between. CDR3 loop: CASSPIQVVADNEQFF. CDR3 DNA sequence: TGTGCCAGCAGTCCGATACAGGTCGTCGCGGACAATGAGCAGTTCTTC.

In DNA, the CDR3 is TGTGCCGGCCGACACGACTCCTACGAGCAGTACTTC. It yields the protein CAGRHDSYEQYF. The gene calls are TRBV2 and TRBJ2-7; D gene unclear. The CDR3 sequence is 12 residues long. CDR1 SNHLY and CDR2 FYNNEI come from the germline V gene. Deletions cut 11 bases from V and 0 bases from J, with 11 bases between.

The sample holds a few counts of this clonotype. CDR3 in amino acids: CASSSDLANTEAFF. CDR3 nucleotide sequence: TGTGCCAGCAGCTCGGACCTCGCAAACACTGAAGCTTTCTTT. The chain is built from TRBV11-2 and TRBJ1-1, with D unresolved. V gave up 4 bases and J gave up 2 bases, with 11 bases separating them. The germline V gene encodes CDR1 SGHAT and CDR2 FQNNGV. This CDR3 region has 14 residues.

The chain uses TRBV29-1 and TRBJ2-2; 10 bases align to TRBD1. Germline V gene data show CDR1 as SQVTM and CDR2 as ANQGSEA. The CDR3 runs to 16 residues. The junction had 11 bases not matched to a gene; V was cut back by 4 bases and J by 6 bases. The chain's CDR3 is CSVVWTGGSGAGELFF. The CDR3 coding sequence is TGCAGCGTTGTATGGACAGGGGGAAGTGGCGCCGGGGAGCTGTTTTTT.

This clonotype was observed at least ten times. The J gene is TRBJ2-1, the V gene TRBV7-2; D is unresolved. Germline CDR1 is SGHTA and CDR2 is FQGNSA. Between the trimmed V and J ends, which lost 2 bases and 2 bases, there was a span of 10 bases. This CDR3 comprises 15 residues. CDR3 sequence (DNA): TGTGCCAGCAGCTTATTCCGAGACGCCTACAATGAGCAGTTCTTC. Protein: CASSLFRDAYNEQFF.